One TCR beta chain is described in this entry. CDR3 size: 17 residues. Germline V CDR1 and CDR2: MNHEY, SMNVEV (reference sequence). V lost 2 bases to trimming and J lost 7 bases; unmatched junction nucleotides: 10. The sample belongs to a study of blood T cell repertoires in COVID-19. TCRdb's copy holds only in-frame clones and misses some; the assay was immunoSEQ multiplex PCR. This sample has approximately 200,000 clones, with roughly 80% found just once. Specimen: peripheral blood. The chain carries TRBV27 and TRBJ2-2, with 10 bases matching TRBD2. The clonotype comes from a woman aged 60 to 75 who had recovered from COVID-19. The CDR3 sequence is CASSLSVQRGGIGELFF. In DNA, the CDR3 is TGTGCCAGCAGTTTAAGTGTCCAGCGGGGGGGTATCGGGGAGCTGTTTTTT.